The 29 T cell receptor beta chains listed next were all sequenced from one sample in a study of shared clonotypes between healthy human individuals (dated by TCRdb to 2020 to 2022). The library was made by the immunoSEQ multiplex PCR assay. TCRdb took over this immuneACCESS table, retaining in-frame rearrangements with V and J assigned. Such tables are incomplete; in checked studies, under half of the missing clones stem from an unresolved V gene, and the remainder is unexplained. The sample has 300,000 to 400,000 clones on record, around nine tenths of them singletons. Of the sample, 15% to 20% is held by the ten largest clones. Sequencing was done on a sample of memory CD8+ T cells sorted from blood. The cell subset or site tag for this specimen amounts to: CD45RO+ cells pooled with CCR7-negative TemRA cells. The receptors derive from a man younger than 35 in good health.

The rearrangement links TRBV4-2 to TRBJ2-1, with TRBD2 identical over 12 bases. The CDR3 has 14 residues. The trim removed 4 bases at V and 8 bases at J, leaving 3 bases unmatched. CDR1 and CDR2 from the germline V gene are LGHNA and YNFKEQ. The CDR3 loop is CASSPRLAGDEQFF. CDR3 bases: TGTGCCAGCAGCCCCCGACTAGCGGGGGATGAGCAGTTCTTC.

The chain is built from TRBV25-1 and TRBJ1-4, with 7 bases aligning to TRBD1. V was pared by 2 bases and J by 8 bases, with 8 bases of the junction left unmatched. Germline CDR1 reads MGHDK; CDR2 reads SYGVNS. The CDR3 has 15 residues. As DNA, the CDR3 is TGTGCCAGCAGTGAAGCCGACAGGGTTTACGAAAAACTGTTTTTT. It specifies CASSEADRVYEKLFF.

This clone has ten or more counts. The CDR3: CASSLYLDSVSTDTQYF. The CDR3 DNA reads TGTGCCAGCAGCTTGTATCTTGATTCCGTAAGCACAGATACGCAGTATTTT. This chain links TRBV5-6 with TRBJ2-3; D remains ambiguous. Germline V gene sequence: CDR1 SGHDT, CDR2 YYEEEE. The CDR3 spans 17 residues. V lost 1 base to trimming and J lost 0 bases, with 15 bases between them.

This chain connects TRBV29-1 to TRBJ2-3; 9 bases line up with TRBD2. The CDR3 length is 14 residues. Germline CDR1 and CDR2: SQVTM and ANQGSEA. Germline trimming cut 4 bases from V and 6 bases from J; bases unmatched to any gene: 8. The CDR3 is CSVVGGGVLDTQYF. CDR3 DNA sequence: TGCAGCGTTGTAGGCGGGGGGGTACTGGATACGCAGTATTTT.

This clone has just a few counts. The chain uses TRBV4-1 and TRBJ1-2; D uncertain. Germline CDR1 is MGHRA and CDR2 is YSYEKL. This CDR3 is 14 amino acids long. With 0 bases removed from V and 8 bases from J, the gap between germline ends came to 13 bases. The CDR3 here is CASSQEIGDVGYTF. The CDR3, as DNA: TGCGCCAGCAGCCAAGAGATCGGGGATGTCGGCTACACCTTC.

This chain connects TRBV2 to TRBJ2-3, with unresolved D. There are 15 residues in the CDR3. The germline V and J ends were trimmed by 2 bases and 0 bases, with 9 bases remaining between them. CDR1 is SNHLY and CDR2 is FYNNEI in the germline V gene. The CDR3 DNA follows: TGTGCCAGCAGTGAAATAGTCGCTAGCACAGATACGCAGTATTTT. Protein product: CASSEIVASTDTQYF.

The rearrangement uses TRBV18 and TRBJ1-2; D gene uncertain. The germline gives CDR1 KGHSH, CDR2 LQKENI. This CDR3 is built from 20 residues. Trimming stripped 1 base from V and 0 bases from J, with 24 bases between. The chain's CDR3 is CASSPLVFLVGLPPNYGYTF. Here the CDR3 DNA reads TGTGCCAGCTCACCACTCGTATTTTTAGTGGGCCTCCCTCCTAACTATGGCTACACCTTC.

V and J are TRBV6-5 and TRBJ2-5; 8 nucleotides match TRBD1. V lost 9 bases and J lost 4; bases outside the gene matches: 4. The germline V gene encodes CDR1 MNHEY and CDR2 SVGAGI. CDR3 length: 12 residues. The CDR3 DNA reads as TGTGCCAGTGGACAGGGAGGAGAGACCCAGTACTTC. The encoded protein is CASGQGGETQYF.

This chain connects TRBV20-1 to TRBJ2-7; TRBD1 might be the D (5 bases). Per the germline V gene, CDR1 is DFQATT and CDR2 is SNEGSKA (reference sequence). CDR3 length: 11 residues. Trimming took 2 bases from V and 5 from J, leaving 7 bases between them. The CDR3 coding sequence is TGCAGTGCTAGACTAGGGGACGAGCAGTACTTC. Translating it yields CSARLGDEQYF.

This rearrangement joins TRBV5-8 to TRBJ1-6, with D maybe TRBD1 (5 bases). Per germline, CDR1 SGHTS and CDR2 YDEGEE. V was cut by 3 bases and J by 9 bases, with 25 bases left in between. CDR3 size: 18 residues. The CDR3 region has the DNA TGTGCCAGCAGCTGGGGGTGGCAGGTAGATATGTTTTGTTCACCCCTCCACTTT. It encodes CASSWGWQVDMFCSPLHF.

V usage is TRBV5-6 and J usage is TRBJ2-7; tentatively, D is TRBD2 (6 bases). The CDR3 runs 14 residues. Germline V CDR1 and CDR2: SGHDT, YYEEEE. Trimming left V 3 bases short and J 1 base short, with 11 bases between. The CDR3 protein is CASSSDGGSYEQYF. For the CDR3, the DNA is TGTGCCAGCAGCTCCGACGGGGGATCCTACGAGCAGTACTTC.

This clone appeared a few times. The chain recombines TRBV4-1 with TRBJ1-4, with TRBD1 matching 9 bases. The junction had 4 bases not matched to a gene; V was cut back by 0 bases and J by 5 bases. This CDR3 is built from 16 residues. The germline V gene has CDR1 MGHRA and CDR2 YSYEKL. In nucleotides, the CDR3 is TGCGCCAGCAGCCAAGAGGGGGGGACAGGGAATGAAAAACTGTTTTTT. This encodes CASSQEGGTGNEKLFF.

The chain carries TRBV2 and TRBJ2-3; D is perhaps TRBD1 or TRBD2 (6 bases each). Germline loops: CDR1 SNHLY, CDR2 FYNNEI. The CDR3 is made up of 16 amino acids. The germline V and J ends were trimmed by 2 bases and 0 bases, with 12 bases remaining between them. In nucleotides, the CDR3 is TGTGCCAGCAGTGAATGGGGGCGGGGTAGCACAGATACGCAGTATTTT. It is translated as CASSEWGRGSTDTQYF.

The gene calls are TRBV27 and TRBJ1-4; 7 bases line up with TRBD1. V lost 3 bases to trimming and J lost 11 bases; unmatched junction nucleotides: 9. There are 14 residues in the CDR3. Germline V gene lookup returns CDR1 MNHEY and CDR2 SMNVEV (reference sequence). Here the CDR3 DNA reads TGTGCCAGCAGTTTCCGACAGGGTGGAAATAAACTGTTTTTT. It codes for CASSFRQGGNKLFF.

The rearrangement joins TRBV7-9 to TRBJ2-7; no reliable D call. Germline CDR1 reads SEHNR; CDR2 reads FQNEAQ (reference sequence). V was cut by 1 base and J by 6 bases, with 4 bases left in between. This CDR3 has 11 amino acids. The CDR3 bases are TGTGCCAGCAGCTTAGTCCGCGAGCAGTACTTC. Amino acids: CASSLVREQYF.

On this clone itself: Other DNA sequences within the sample encode an identical CDR3. This chain links TRBV7-2 with TRBJ2-7, with a tentative D call TRBD2 (5 bases). CDR1 SGHTA and CDR2 FQGNSA come from the germline V gene. CDR3 length equals 14 residues. Between the trimmed V and J ends, which lost 2 bases and 1 base, there was a span of 9 bases. In DNA form, the CDR3 reads TGTGCCAGCAGCTTACAGGCGGGTTCCTACGAGCAGTACTTC. It specifies CASSLQAGSYEQYF.

The chain employs TRBV16 and TRBJ2-4; possibly TRBD2 for D (6 bases). CDR1 KGHSY and CDR2 FQNENV come from the germline V gene. The CDR3 runs 18 residues. The V and J ends lost 4 bases and 7 bases respectively, with 26 bases between them. The CDR3 is CASSRSYRGIWARNIQYF. The CDR3 DNA reads as TGTGCCAGCAGCCGATCCTATCGGGGGATTTGGGCAAGGAACATTCAGTACTTC.

The gene calls are TRBV18 and TRBJ2-1, with 7 positions matching TRBD2. The CDR3 runs 15 residues. After removal of 3 bases from V and 4 bases from J, the junction contained 6 bases not matched to a gene. Germline assignment: CDR1 KGHSH and CDR2 LQKENI. The CDR3 coding sequence is TGTGCCAGCTCACCTTTAGAGCGGGGATACAATGAGCAGTTCTTC. Translated, it gives CASSPLERGYNEQFF.

The genes are TRBV7-9 and TRBJ2-7; 7 bases are a match to TRBD1. This CDR3 comprises 13 residues. CDR1 SEHNR and CDR2 FQNEAQ come from the germline V gene (reference sequence). CDR3 residues: CASALQGIGEQYF. Here the CDR3 DNA reads TGTGCGTCCGCCTTACAGGGGATAGGCGAGCAGTACTTC.

This chain connects TRBV10-3 to TRBJ2-3; possible D gene TRBD2, 6 bases. Trimming removed 4 bases from V and 0 bases from J, with 11 bases in between. CDR3 length equals 15 residues. Germline V gene lookup returns CDR1 ENHRY and CDR2 SYGVKD. The CDR3 bases are TGTGCCATCAGTGTGGAGGGGAGCAGCACAGATACGCAGTATTTT. Amino acids: CAISVEGSSTDTQYF.

This rearrangement joins TRBV27 to TRBJ2-1; the match to TRBD2 covers 9 bases. Germline V gene data show CDR1 as MNHEY and CDR2 as SMNVEV (reference sequence). V gave up 8 bases and J gave up 8 bases; unmatched junction bases: 13. The CDR3 runs 15 residues. This chain's CDR3 is CASRNLAGEFYEQFF. CDR3 DNA sequence: TGTGCCAGCCGCAACTTAGCGGGAGAGTTCTATGAGCAGTTCTTC.

The chain has TRBV28 and TRBJ2-2; D gene uncertain. CDR1 and CDR2 from the germline V gene are MDHEN and SYDVKM. This CDR3 contains 13 residues. V shed 2 bases and J shed 6 bases, with 7 bases lying between them. CDR3 DNA sequence: TGTGCCAGCAGTTTACGGTCTTCCGGGGAGCTGTTTTTT. Amino acid sequence: CASSLRSSGELFF.

The rearrangement joins TRBV10-3 to TRBJ1-1; tentatively, D is TRBD1 (5 bases). V was cut by 0 bases and J by 4 bases, with 12 bases left in between. The CDR3 loop spans 15 amino acids. The germline CDR1 and CDR2 sequences are ENHRY and SYGVKD. CDR3 nucleotides: TGTGCCATCAGTGAGTCGATGGGGGTGGCCACTGAAGCTTTCTTT. This translates into CAISESMGVATEAFF.

The chain carries TRBV27 and TRBJ2-1; 9 bases line up with TRBD2. V was clipped by 0 bases and J by 2 bases; unmatched bases: 5. The CDR3 runs to 17 residues. Germline CDR1 reads MNHEY; CDR2 reads SMNVEV (reference sequence). The CDR3 loop is CASSLSQVAGAYNEQFF. The CDR3 coding sequence is TGTGCCAGCAGTTTATCGCAAGTAGCGGGAGCCTACAATGAGCAGTTCTTC.

The chain combines TRBV2 with TRBJ2-1; D possibly corresponds to TRBD2 (7 bases). Deletions cut 1 base from V and 2 bases from J, with 15 bases between. Germline V lookup: CDR1 SNHLY, CDR2 FYNNEI. The CDR3 extends over 17 amino acids. The CDR3 sequence: CASSEDLGGGPYNEQFF. CDR3 in DNA: TGTGCCAGCAGTGAAGATTTGGGCGGGGGCCCCTACAATGAGCAGTTCTTC.

J is TRBJ2-1 and V is TRBV5-6; 10 bases map to TRBD2. J gave up 4 bases and V 6 bases, and 10 bases lay outside the gene matches. The germline CDR1 and CDR2 sequences are SGHDT and YYEEEE. The CDR3 spans 16 residues. CDR3 sequence reads: CASMAQTSGTYNEQFF. In DNA form, the CDR3 reads TGTGCCAGCATGGCCCAAACTAGCGGGACGTACAATGAGCAGTTCTTC.

This rearrangement joins TRBV4-1 to TRBJ1-4; D may be TRBD1 (5 bases). The V gene's germline CDR1 is MGHRA and CDR2 YSYEKL. This CDR3 is 14 amino acids long. Trimming removed 4 bases at V and 0 bases at J, with 6 bases between. CDR3 DNA sequence: TGCGCCAGCAGCCCGGGGGCAACTAATGAAAAACTGTTTTTT. Amino acid sequence: CASSPGATNEKLFF.

The chain joins TRBV19 to TRBJ1-1; tentative D call: TRBD1 (6 bases). The CDR3 loop spans 12 amino acids. Germline V lookup: CDR1 LNHDA, CDR2 SQIVND (reference sequence). V lost 6 bases and J lost 8, with 13 bases in between. The CDR3 spells CASRADSLEAFF. The DNA for the CDR3 is TGTGCCAGTAGAGCGGACAGCCTCGAAGCTTTCTTT.

The CDR3 reads CAWKATDLATSPLHF. The CDR3 DNA follows: TGTGCCTGGAAGGCTACGGACCTTGCCACTTCACCCCTCCACTTT. The V call is TRBV30, the J call TRBJ1-6; unclear D gene. V lost 4 bases and J lost 9, with 19 bases in between. This CDR3 has 15 residues. Germline-derived CDR1 and CDR2 are GTSNPN and SVGIG (reference sequence).